The present T cell receptor beta chain was sequenced within a study of control samples from healthy donors and cancer patients. Libraries were prepared by immunoSEQ multiplex PCR; TCRdb keeps only in-frame clonotypes and omits some of them. The sample has 150,000 or so clones; 90% to 95% are singletons. CDR1 and CDR2 (germline): PRHDT, FYEKMQ (reference sequence). The CDR3 spans 15 residues. Trimming took 5 bases from V and 1 from J; bases not matched to a gene: 7. The TCR sequence derives from a man between 18 and 29 years old in good health. The specimen sequenced was blood. The chain carries TRBV13 and TRBJ1-1; TRBD1 matches at 7 bases. This chain's CDR3 is CASSPGGAGNTEAFF. The CDR3 coding sequence is TGTGCCAGCAGCCCAGGGGGGGCGGGGAACACTGAAGCTTTCTTT.